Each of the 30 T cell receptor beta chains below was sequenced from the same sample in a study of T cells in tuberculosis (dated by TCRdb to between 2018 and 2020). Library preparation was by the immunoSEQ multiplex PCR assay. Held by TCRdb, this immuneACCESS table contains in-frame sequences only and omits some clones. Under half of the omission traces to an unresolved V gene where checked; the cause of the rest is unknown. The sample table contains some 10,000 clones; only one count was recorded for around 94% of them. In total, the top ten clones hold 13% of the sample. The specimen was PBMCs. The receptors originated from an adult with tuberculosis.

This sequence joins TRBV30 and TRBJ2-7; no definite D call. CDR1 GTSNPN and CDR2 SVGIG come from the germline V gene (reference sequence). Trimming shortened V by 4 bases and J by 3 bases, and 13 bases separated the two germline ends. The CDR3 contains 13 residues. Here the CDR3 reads CAWTAGFRYEQYF. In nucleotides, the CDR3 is TGTGCCTGGACTGCAGGATTTCGCTACGAGCAGTACTTC.

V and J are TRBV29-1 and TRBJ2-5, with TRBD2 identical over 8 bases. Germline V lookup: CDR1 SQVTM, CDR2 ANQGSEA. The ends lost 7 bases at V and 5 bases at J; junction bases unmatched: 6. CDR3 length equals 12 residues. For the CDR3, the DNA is TGCAGCGCCTTAGCGGGGTCGGAGACCCAGTACTTC. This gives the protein CSALAGSETQYF. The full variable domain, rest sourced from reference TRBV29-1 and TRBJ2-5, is SAVISQKPSRDICQRGTSLTIQCQVDSQVTMMFWYRQQPGQSLTLIATANQGSEATYESGFVIDKFPISRPNLTFSTLTVSNMSPEDSSIYLCSALAGSETQYFGPGTRLLVL.

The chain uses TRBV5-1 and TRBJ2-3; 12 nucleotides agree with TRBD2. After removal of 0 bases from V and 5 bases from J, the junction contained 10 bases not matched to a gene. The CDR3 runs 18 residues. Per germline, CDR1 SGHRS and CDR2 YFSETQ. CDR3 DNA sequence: TGCGCCAGCAGCTTGGCCGCTAGCGGGAGGGCCTATGGAGATACGCAGTATTTT. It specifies CASSLAASGRAYGDTQYF.

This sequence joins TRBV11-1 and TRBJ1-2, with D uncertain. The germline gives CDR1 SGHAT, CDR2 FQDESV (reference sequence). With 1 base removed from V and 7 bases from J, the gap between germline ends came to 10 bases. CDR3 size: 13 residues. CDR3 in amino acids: CASSLGGGLGYTF. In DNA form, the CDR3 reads TGTGCCAGCAGCTTAGGGGGAGGTCTTGGCTACACCTTC.

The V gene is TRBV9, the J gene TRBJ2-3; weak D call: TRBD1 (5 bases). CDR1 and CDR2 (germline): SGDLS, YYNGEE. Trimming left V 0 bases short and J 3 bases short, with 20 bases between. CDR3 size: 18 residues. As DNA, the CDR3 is TGTGCCAGCAGCGTAGGGGGCGTGGTTGGTTCTTTTACAGATACGCAGTATTTT. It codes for CASSVGGVVGSFTDTQYF.

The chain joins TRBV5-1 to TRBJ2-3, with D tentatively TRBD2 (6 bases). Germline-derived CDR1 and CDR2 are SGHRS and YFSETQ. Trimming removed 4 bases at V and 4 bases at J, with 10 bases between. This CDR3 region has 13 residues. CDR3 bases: TGCGCCAGCAGCGGGGGGTGGGCAGATACGCAGTATTTT. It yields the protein CASSGGWADTQYF.

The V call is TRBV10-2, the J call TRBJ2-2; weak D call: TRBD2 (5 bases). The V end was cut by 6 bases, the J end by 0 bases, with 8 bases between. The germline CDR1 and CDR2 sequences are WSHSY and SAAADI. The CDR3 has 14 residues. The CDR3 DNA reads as TGCGCCAGCAGAGCGGTAGCGAACACCGGGGAGCTGTTTTTT. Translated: CASRAVANTGELFF.

In DNA form, the CDR3 reads TGTGCCAGCAGCTTGACGAGCGGGGGGGCCGTGTTCTACGAGCAGTACTTC. This sequence encodes CASSLTSGGAVFYEQYF. The genes are TRBV5-6 and TRBJ2-7; 10 bases match TRBD2. With V trimmed by 1 base and J by 3 bases, 10 bases remained unmatched. CDR3 length: 17 residues. Germline loops: CDR1 SGHDT, CDR2 YYEEEE.

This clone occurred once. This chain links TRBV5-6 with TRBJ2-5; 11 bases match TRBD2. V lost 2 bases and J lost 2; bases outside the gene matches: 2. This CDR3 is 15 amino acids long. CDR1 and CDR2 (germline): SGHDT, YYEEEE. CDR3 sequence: CASSLRTSGQETQYF. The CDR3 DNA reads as TGTGCCAGCAGCTTACGGACTAGCGGGCAAGAGACCCAGTACTTC.

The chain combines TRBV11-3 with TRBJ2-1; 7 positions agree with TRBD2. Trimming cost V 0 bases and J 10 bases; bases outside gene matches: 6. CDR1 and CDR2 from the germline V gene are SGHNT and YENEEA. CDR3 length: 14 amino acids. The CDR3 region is CASSLDHGEGEQFF. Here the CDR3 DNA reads TGTGCCAGCAGCTTAGATCATGGGGAGGGGGAGCAGTTCTTC.

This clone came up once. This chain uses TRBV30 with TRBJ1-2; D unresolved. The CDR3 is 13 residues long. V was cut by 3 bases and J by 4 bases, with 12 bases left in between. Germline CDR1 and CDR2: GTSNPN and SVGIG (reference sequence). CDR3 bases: TGTGCCTGGAGGACACCAAACCTCTATGGCTACACCTTC. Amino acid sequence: CAWRTPNLYGYTF.

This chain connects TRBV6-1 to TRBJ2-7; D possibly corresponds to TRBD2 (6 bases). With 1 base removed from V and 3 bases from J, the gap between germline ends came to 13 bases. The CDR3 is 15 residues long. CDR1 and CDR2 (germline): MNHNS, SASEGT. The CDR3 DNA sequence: TGTGCCAGCAGTGAAGAGGAGGGCACGGGCTACGAGCAGTACTTC. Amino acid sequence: CASSEEEGTGYEQYF.

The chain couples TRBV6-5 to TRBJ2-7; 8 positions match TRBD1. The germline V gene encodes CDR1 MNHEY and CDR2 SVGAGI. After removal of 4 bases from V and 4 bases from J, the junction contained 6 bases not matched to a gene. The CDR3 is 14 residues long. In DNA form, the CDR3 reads TGTGCCAGCAGTTTGTATGGACAGGGTTACGAGCAGTACTTC. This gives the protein CASSLYGQGYEQYF.

The CDR3 DNA sequence: TGTGCCAGCAGCTTTATTGGGCTAGCGGACAATGAGCAGTTCTTC. Its translation: CASSFIGLADNEQFF. The gene calls are TRBV7-8 and TRBJ2-1, with 7 nucleotides matching TRBD2. The CDR3 is 15 residues long. Trimming at V came to 3 bases and at J to 5 bases, leaving 7 bases not matched to a gene. Per germline, CDR1 SGHVS and CDR2 FQNEAQ.

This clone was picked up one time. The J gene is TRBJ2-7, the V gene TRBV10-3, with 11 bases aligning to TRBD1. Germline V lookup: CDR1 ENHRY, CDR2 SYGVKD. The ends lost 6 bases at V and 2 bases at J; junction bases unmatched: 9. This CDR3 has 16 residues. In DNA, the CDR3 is TGTGCCATCAGCCCCCGGGGGACAGGGGGTCCCTACGAGCAGTACTTC. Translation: CAISPRGTGGPYEQYF.

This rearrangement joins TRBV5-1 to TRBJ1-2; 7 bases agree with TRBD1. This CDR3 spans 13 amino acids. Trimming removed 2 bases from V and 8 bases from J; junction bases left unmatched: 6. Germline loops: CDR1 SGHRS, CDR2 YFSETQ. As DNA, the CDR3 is TGCGCCAGCAGCTTCGACAGGGTGGGAGGCTACACCTTC. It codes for CASSFDRVGGYTF.

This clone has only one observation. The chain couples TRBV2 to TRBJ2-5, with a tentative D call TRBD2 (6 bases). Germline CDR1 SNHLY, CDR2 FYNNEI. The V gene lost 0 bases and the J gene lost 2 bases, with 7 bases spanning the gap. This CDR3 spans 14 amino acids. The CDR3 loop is CASSEAGGQETQYF. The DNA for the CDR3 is TGTGCCAGCAGTGAAGCTGGAGGGCAAGAGACCCAGTACTTC. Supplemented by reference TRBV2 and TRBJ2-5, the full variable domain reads EPEVTQTPSHQVTQMGQEVILRCVPISNHLYFYWYRQILGQKVEFLVSFYNNEISEKSEIFDDQFSVERPDGSNFTLKIRSTKLEDSAMYFCASSEAGGQETQYFGPGTRLLVL.

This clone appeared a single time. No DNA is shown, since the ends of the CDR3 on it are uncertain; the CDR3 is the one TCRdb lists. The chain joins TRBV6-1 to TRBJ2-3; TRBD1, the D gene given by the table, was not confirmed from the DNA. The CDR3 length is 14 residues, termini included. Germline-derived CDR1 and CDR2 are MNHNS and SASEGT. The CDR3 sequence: CASILDRGTDTQYF.

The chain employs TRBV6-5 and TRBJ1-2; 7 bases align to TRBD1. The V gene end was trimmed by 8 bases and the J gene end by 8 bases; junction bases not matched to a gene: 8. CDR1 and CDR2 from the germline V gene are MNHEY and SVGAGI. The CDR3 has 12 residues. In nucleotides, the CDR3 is TGTGCCAGCGGGGACAGCGTAGAGGGCTACACCTTC. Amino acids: CASGDSVEGYTF.

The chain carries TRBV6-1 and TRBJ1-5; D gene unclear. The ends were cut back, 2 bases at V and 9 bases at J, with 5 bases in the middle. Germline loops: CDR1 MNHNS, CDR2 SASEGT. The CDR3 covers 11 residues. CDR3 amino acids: CASSERRPQHF. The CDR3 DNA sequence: TGTGCCAGCAGTGAACGGAGGCCCCAGCATTTT.

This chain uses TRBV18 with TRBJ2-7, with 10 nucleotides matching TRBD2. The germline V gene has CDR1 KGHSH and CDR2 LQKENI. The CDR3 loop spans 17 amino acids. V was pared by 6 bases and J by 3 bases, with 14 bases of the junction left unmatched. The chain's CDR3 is CASSLRTSGGEYYEQYF. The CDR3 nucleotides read TGTGCCAGCTCCCTCAGGACTAGCGGAGGAGAGTACTACGAGCAGTACTTC.

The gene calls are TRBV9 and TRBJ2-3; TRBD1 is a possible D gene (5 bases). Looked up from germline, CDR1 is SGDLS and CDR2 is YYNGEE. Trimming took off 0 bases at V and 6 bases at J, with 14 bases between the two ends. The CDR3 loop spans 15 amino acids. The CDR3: CASSVDLGPKDTQYF. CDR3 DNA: TGTGCCAGCAGCGTAGACTTGGGGCCGAAGGATACGCAGTATTTT.

CDR3 protein: CASSANREAKNIQYF. DNA for the CDR3: TGTGCCAGCAGCGCCAACAGGGAAGCCAAAAACATTCAGTACTTC. The chain has TRBV7-8 and TRBJ2-4; tentatively, D is TRBD1 (6 bases). V dropped 5 bases and J dropped 0 bases, with 11 bases sitting between them. CDR3 length equals 15 residues. Germline loops: CDR1 SGHVS, CDR2 FQNEAQ.

CDR3 in DNA: TGTGCCAGCAGTTGGACAGGGGCAGATACGCAGTATTTT. Translating gives CASSWTGADTQYF. V gene TRBV6-1 combines with J gene TRBJ2-3, with TRBD1 matching 9 bases. The CDR3 is 13 amino acids. The trim removed 5 bases at V and 4 bases at J, leaving 1 base unmatched. Per the germline V gene, CDR1 is MNHNS and CDR2 is SASEGT.

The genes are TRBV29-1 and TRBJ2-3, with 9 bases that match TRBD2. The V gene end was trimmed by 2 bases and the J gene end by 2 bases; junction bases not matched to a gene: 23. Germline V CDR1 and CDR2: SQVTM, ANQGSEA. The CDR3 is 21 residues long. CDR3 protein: CSVEKTVNFRPSGVPTDTQYF. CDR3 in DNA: TGCAGCGTTGAAAAAACCGTGAATTTTCGCCCTAGCGGGGTCCCCACAGATACGCAGTATTTT.

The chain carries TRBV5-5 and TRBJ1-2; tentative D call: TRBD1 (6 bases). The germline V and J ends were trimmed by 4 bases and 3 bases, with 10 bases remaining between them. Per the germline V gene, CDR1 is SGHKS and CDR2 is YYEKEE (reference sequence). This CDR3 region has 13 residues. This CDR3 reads CASSTGLDYGYTF. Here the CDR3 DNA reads TGTGCCAGCAGCACAGGGTTGGACTATGGCTACACCTTC.

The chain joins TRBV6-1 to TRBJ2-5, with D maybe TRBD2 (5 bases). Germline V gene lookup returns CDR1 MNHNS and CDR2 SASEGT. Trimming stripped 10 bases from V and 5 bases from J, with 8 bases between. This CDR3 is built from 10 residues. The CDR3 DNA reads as TGTGCCACCGAGCGGGAGACCCAGTACTTC. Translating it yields CATERETQYF.

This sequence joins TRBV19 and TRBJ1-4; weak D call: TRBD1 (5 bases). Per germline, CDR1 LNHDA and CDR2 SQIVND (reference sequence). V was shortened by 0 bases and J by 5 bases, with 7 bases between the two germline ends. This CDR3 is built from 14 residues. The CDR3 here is CASSIDNRNEKLFF. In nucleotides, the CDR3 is TGTGCCAGTAGTATAGATAACAGGAATGAAAAACTGTTTTTT.

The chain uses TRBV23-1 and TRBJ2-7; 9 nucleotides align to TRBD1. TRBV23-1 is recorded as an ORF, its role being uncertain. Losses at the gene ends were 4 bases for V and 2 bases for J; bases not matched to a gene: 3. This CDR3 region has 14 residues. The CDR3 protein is CASSLGTGTYEQYF. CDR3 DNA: TGCGCCAGCAGTCTAGGGACAGGGACCTACGAGCAGTACTTC.

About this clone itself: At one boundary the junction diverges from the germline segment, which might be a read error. The CDR3 DNA reads as TGCAGTGCTACTGGGGGGACAGCGCAGAATTTT. Translated: CSATGGTAQNF. The gene calls are TRBV20-1 and TRBJ1-4; 7 positions match TRBD1. The CDR3 is 11 amino acids. Germline V gene sequence: CDR1 DFQATT, CDR2 SNEGSKA (reference sequence).